The rows below give T cell receptor beta chains drawn from one sample of a study of cytomegalovirus exposure and HLA in healthy donors. TCRdb's copy holds only in-frame clones and misses some; the assay was immunoSEQ multiplex PCR. Among 100,000 or so clones listed, over 12% were seen once. Sequenced sample: PBMCs. These TCRs come from a female donor in good health and CMV-seronegative. Both conserved end residues are part of each CDR3. A D gene is named only where the DNA matches it firmly. Clone size is stated in some rows and not others, as once, few, many or a class when expanded.

J gene: TRBJ2-5
D gene: TRBD1
clone size: few
V gene: TRBV6-1
CDR3 protein: CASSVGQGEETQYF
CDR3 DNA: TGTGCCAGCAGTGTGGGACAGGGGGAAGAGACCCAGTACTTC

J gene: TRBJ1-6
D gene: TRBD1
clone size: few
V gene: TRBV30
CDR3 protein: CAWRWTGGNSSPLHF
CDR3 DNA: TGTGCCTGGAGATGGACAGGGGGCAATTCTTCACCCCTCCACTTT

J gene: TRBJ1-2
D gene: -
clone size: few
V gene: TRBV7-9
CDR3 protein: CASSLVLGKNYGYTF
CDR3 DNA: TGTGCCAGCAGCTTAGTGCTAGGTAAAAACTATGGCTACACCTTC

J gene: TRBJ2-1
D gene: TRBD2
clone size: few
V gene: TRBV18
CDR3 protein: CASSPPGLNYEQFF
CDR3 DNA: TGTGCCAGCTCACCACCGGGACTAAATTATGAGCAGTTCTTC

J gene: TRBJ2-5
D gene: TRBD2
clone size: few
V gene: TRBV13
CDR3 protein: CASSLGTKGETQYF
CDR3 DNA: TGTGCCAGCAGCCTTGGGACTAAGGGTGAGACCCAGTACTTC

J gene: TRBJ1-1
D gene: -
clone size: -
V gene: TRBV18
CDR3 protein: CASSPSGGAGEAFF
CDR3 DNA: TGTGCCAGCTCACCCTCAGGCGGCGCGGGGGAAGCTTTCTTT

J gene: TRBJ1-2
D gene: -
clone size: few
V gene: TRBV5-1
CDR3 protein: CASSRVGTLNYGYTF
CDR3 DNA: TGCGCCAGCAGCCGCGTGGGGACACTTAACTATGGCTACACCTTC

J gene: TRBJ2-3
D gene: -
clone size: -
V gene: TRBV19
CDR3 protein: CASSWRADTQYF
CDR3 DNA: TGTGCCAGTAGCTGGAGGGCAGATACGCAGTATTTT

J gene: TRBJ2-7
D gene: TRBD2
clone size: few
V gene: TRBV10-2
CDR3 protein: CASSETLGSGVTYEQYF
CDR3 DNA: TGCGCCAGCAGTGAAACTTTGGGTAGCGGGGTCACCTACGAGCAGTACTTC

J gene: TRBJ1-3
D gene: -
clone size: few
V gene: TRBV4-1
CDR3 protein: CASSQGQAFFGNTIYF
CDR3 DNA: TGCGCCAGCAGCCAAGGACAGGCCTTCTTTGGAAACACCATATATTTT

J gene: TRBJ1-4
D gene: TRBD1
clone size: few
V gene: TRBV6-5
CDR3 protein: CASSDPGQGFVLFF
CDR3 DNA: TGTGCCAGCAGTGACCCGGGACAGGGTTTTGTGTTGTTTTTT